The clone carrying this TCR beta chain was observed at least ten times. These data belong to a study of blood T cells in healthy people across ages. Each sample yielded at least 6 million isolated PBMCs. Using a J-beta primer mix together with a sample-barcoded 5' primer, a second PCR was run for roughly 7 to 12 cycles. From the 5' RACE reads, TCRdb called clonotypes with MiXCR, one entry per CDR3 protein. The table shows approximately 810,000 distinct CDR3 sequences, with around 30% occurring only once. This sequence was found in an elderly woman in good health. Sequencing input: blood.

CDR3 residues: CASSPSVRVQFF. DNA of the CDR3: TGTGCCAGCAGCCCCTCAGTCCGCGTGCAGTTCTTC. The gene calls are TRBV12-3 or TRBV12-4 and TRBJ2-1; D is unresolved. CDR3 size: 12 residues. With 6 bases removed from V and 12 bases from J, the gap between germline ends came to 15 bases.